The T cell receptor beta chain under discussion was sequenced for a study of monozygotic twins with inflammatory bowel disease (dated by TCRdb to about 2019). Background on the whole study: In total, about 30 monozygotic twin pairs made up the full study: 19 Danish pairs, all IBD-discordant, plus nine German pairs, of which four were IBD-concordant and five were IBD-discordant. Disease-associated traits were sought mainly through comparisons between IBD patients and their genetically identical healthy co-twins within discordant pairs. Each individual had, on average, about 151 000 unique TCRalpha sequences and 181 000 unique TCRbeta sequences available for analysis. Findings and caveats that apply to the study as a whole: The analysis was unable to tell apart different T cell subtypes. No single strong signal or clonotype linked to IBD turned up in the results, so the idea that one exists was not supported. Compared with healthy twins, IBD patients had fewer clonotypes in common with other individuals, a difference most pronounced in patients showing signs of disease activity. No difference in repertoire similarity was observed between concordant and discordant twins, possibly owing to limited statistical power. Background noise and inter-individual variability may have been introduced into the repertoires by the differing immunosuppressive treatments among patients. A decrease in TCRbeta repertoire diversity, as measured by inverse Simpson index, was observed in IBD patients compared with their healthy co-twins.

A roughly 2.6 ml peripheral blood sample was drawn into PAXgene tubes per donor and stored at -80°C. Without any T cell sorting, total RNA was extracted from whole blood using the PAXgene blood miRNA kit on an automated QIAcube. Peripheral blood from monozygotic twin pairs concordant or discordant for inflammatory bowel disease was subjected to deep TCRalpha and TCRbeta repertoire profiling with unique molecular barcoding. Smoking habits were recorded for all twin pairs, and each individual was classified as a current, former or never smoker. The CDR3 numbers 16 residues from cysteine through phenylalanine. The nucleotide record is missing. The germline V gene sets CDR1 to MNHEY and CDR2 to SVGEGT. Libraries were made using 5' RACE. Each TCR library was prepared from 3,500 to 4,500 ng of total RNA. For each sample, cDNA synthesis with SMARTScribe reverse transcriptase was split into eight separate reactions. During cDNA synthesis, template switching was used to introduce unique molecular identifiers that contained a 6-nucleotide sample barcode. TCRalpha and TCRbeta cDNA was amplified by two nested PCRs of approximately 17 and 9 cycles, with bead purification after each PCR. Before amplification, the cDNA was both treated with uracil DNA-glycosylase and purified with the QIAquick PCR purification kit. The second PCR added Illumina TruSeq-compatible adapters along with sample-specific barcodes. Library quality and concentration were checked on TapeStation and Qubit, and libraries were pooled at 5 ng each. Sequencing of pooled libraries was carried out on an Illumina HiSeq2500 single-index Rapid Run using 2 x 100 bp reads and custom sequencing primers. The paper's processing steps were these. MiGEC version 1.2.6 was used for UMI-based consensus assembly to correct PCR and sequencing errors. MiXCR version 2.1.1 was used for V(D)J alignment, clonotype assembly and CDR3 extraction. Gene usage, clonotype sharing and MAIT/NKT TCR abundance were normalised by analysing the top 1000, 10 000 and 20 000 clonotypes per sample. After downsampling to 27 000 UMIs, diversity was calculated as the inverse Simpson index using the vegan R package. Statistical testing used paired Mann-Whitney U tests on the discordant twin pairs and applied Benjamini-Hochberg correction for multiple testing. The reads were reprocessed in TCRdb, with one entry per CDR3 protein sequence and no accompanying DNA. TCRdb, rather than the study authors, made the V and J calls. The table for this sample lists 140,000 to 150,000 distinct CDR3 sequences. Roughly 1.2% of the sample is in the top ten clones.

Note on this clonotype: Its binding antigen is unknown.

Recombination connected TRBV6-2 or TRBV6-3 to TRBJ1-5; lacking DNA, the TRBD1 call made by TCRdb goes unchecked. Sequenced: blood. This TCR was recovered from a human donor with ulcerative colitis or Crohn's disease, or a healthy co-twin of an affected twin (not recorded which). The CDR3 region has the sequence CASSYLGAQGNQPQHF.